The following is a TCR beta chain sequence with its context. Its target is unknown. These data originate in a study of a mutant IDH1 vaccine in newly diagnosed glioma. Overall study: Treated patients had a mean age of approximately 40 years and an approximately 62% male, around 40% female split. Receipt of radiotherapy, temozolomide, or both preceded the study, and most received both.

Using immunoSEQ multiplex PCR, the repertoire was profiled, and TCRdb retains in-frame clones only, with some absent. The data show approximately 81,000 clones, 65% to 90% seen once. V lost 5 bases, J lost 8 bases, and 24 bases lay in between. Germline CDR1 reads SGHTA; CDR2 reads FQGNSA. The CDR3 contains 16 residues. Time point defined: week 23, last vaccination. Vaccine doses each comprised 300 ug of mutant IDH1 20-mer peptide, with topical imiquimod. This chain connects TRBV7-2 to TRBJ1-2, with TRBD1 as a possible D gene (5 bases). The receptor comes from a man in his thirties or forties with glioma. Some clones in this sample may be carry-over from other donors' samples. The sequencing used PBMCs, collected from a glioma patient whose treatment included an IDH1 peptide vaccine. The CDR3 protein is CASSKAGLSGFGGYTF. CDR3 coding DNA: TGTGCCAGCAGCAAAGCAGGGTTATCAGGATTTGGGGGCTACACCTTC.